The 24 T cell receptor beta chains below come from one sample, sequenced in a study of T cells in Graves' hyperthyroidism and ophthalmopathy. RNA transcripts yielded amplified TCR beta CDR3 regions. The HTBI primer set served for first-round RT-PCR of the TCR CDR3. TCRdb reanalysed the multiplex PCR reads using MiXCR and keeps one entry per CDR3 protein. This table has more than 300,000 distinct CDR3 sequences, about a fifth appearing once. Sequenced sample: blood. These receptors originate from a man aged 18 to 29 with Graves' ophthalmopathy.

This clonotype was counted at least ten times. The CDR3 loop is CASSPKGSGANVLTF. The CDR3 bases are TGTGCCAGCAGTCCGAAAGGCTCTGGGGCCAACGTCCTGACTTTC. The chain uses TRBV12-3 or TRBV12-4 and TRBJ2-6; D not resolved. The CDR3 runs 15 residues. The ends were cut back, 5 bases at V and 0 bases at J, with 8 bases in the middle.

V is TRBV10-3 and J is TRBJ2-3; D perhaps matches TRBD2 (6 bases). CDR1 and CDR2 (germline): ENHRY, SYGVKD. This CDR3 is built from 12 residues. The V and J ends lost 7 bases and 3 bases respectively, with 8 bases between them. This chain's CDR3 is CAIKEGTDTQYF. CDR3 DNA sequence: TGTGCCATCAAGGAGGGGACAGATACGCAGTATTTT.

The CDR3, as DNA: TGTGCCAGCAGTTTACGCGACCCGGAGAGCGACGAGCAGTACTTC. Translated, it gives CASSLRDPESDEQYF. This rearrangement joins TRBV12-3 or TRBV12-4 to TRBJ2-7; no clear D. The CDR3 contains 15 residues. Trimming shortened V by 2 bases and J by 5 bases, and 16 bases separated the two germline ends.

This clonotype was recorded at least ten times. The chain carries TRBV18 and TRBJ2-2; no firm D call. The CDR3 loop spans 14 amino acids. With 4 bases removed from V and 3 bases from J, the gap between germline ends came to 9 bases. Germline CDR1 reads KGHSH; CDR2 reads LQKENI. This CDR3 is CASSRNRDTGELFF. The CDR3 DNA follows: TGTGCCAGCTCACGCAACAGAGACACCGGGGAGCTGTTTTTT.

This clonotype was detected ten times or more. The chain combines TRBV3-1 with TRBJ1-5; TRBD1 might be the D (5 bases). The ends were cut back, 3 bases at V and 4 bases at J, with 10 bases in the middle. The CDR3 totals 14 residues. The germline V gene encodes CDR1 LGHDT and CDR2 YNNKEL (reference sequence). The CDR3 bases are TGTGCCAGCAGCCACCAGGGTGGGAATCAGCCCCAGCATTTT. Protein sequence: CASSHQGGNQPQHF.

This clonotype has only a few counts. The V and J genes are TRBV4-1 and TRBJ1-5; no clear D gene. Germline V gene data show CDR1 as MGHRA and CDR2 as YSYEKL. Trimming shortened V by 0 bases and J by 3 bases, and 9 bases separated the two germline ends. CDR3 length: 15 residues. The CDR3 spells CASSQENRVNQPQHF. The CDR3 DNA reads as TGCGCCAGCAGCCAAGAAAATAGAGTCAATCAGCCCCAGCATTTT.

This clonotype appeared many times. The chain recombines TRBV6-2 or TRBV6-3 with TRBJ2-7; TRBD2 is a possible D gene (5 bases). V was shortened by 8 bases and J by 3 bases, with 11 bases between the two germline ends. This CDR3 spans 12 amino acids. Germline V CDR1 and CDR2: MNHEY, SVGEGT. Here the CDR3 reads CASDEGVYEQYF. CDR3 DNA: TGTGCCAGCGATGAGGGTGTCTACGAGCAGTACTTC.

V usage is TRBV10-3 and J usage is TRBJ2-3, with 10 bases matching TRBD2. Per the germline V gene, CDR1 is ENHRY and CDR2 is SYGVKD. This CDR3 is 14 amino acids long. Trimming removed 6 bases from V and 5 bases from J; junction bases left unmatched: 5. CDR3 nucleotides: TGTGCCATCAGGGCTAGCGGGGGTGGAGATACGCAGTATTTT. This sequence encodes CAIRASGGGDTQYF.

At least ten counts were recorded for this clonotype. This chain links TRBV7-3 with TRBJ2-1; D perhaps matches TRBD2 (5 bases). CDR1 SGHTA and CDR2 FQGTGA come from the germline V gene. The CDR3 extends over 13 amino acids. With 2 bases removed from V and 8 bases from J, the gap between germline ends came to 10 bases. CDR3 sequence reads: CASSLLASDEQFF. The CDR3 bases are TGTGCCAGCAGCTTACTAGCTTCGGATGAGCAGTTCTTC.

The rearrangement uses TRBV9 and TRBJ2-1, with 9 bases that match TRBD2. Germline V CDR1 and CDR2: SGDLS, YYNGEE. Unmatched junction bases numbered 5, after V lost 0 bases and J lost 7 bases. The CDR3 runs 15 residues. In DNA form, the CDR3 reads TGTGCCAGCAGCGTAGGGGTAGCGGGGGAAAATGAGCAGTTCTTC. Its protein is CASSVGVAGENEQFF. Full variable domain (outside the CDR3, taken from reference TRBV9 and TRBJ2-1): DSGVTQTPKHLITATGQRVTLRCSPRSGDLSVYWYQQSLDQGLQFLIQYYNGEERAKGNILERFSAQQFPDLHSELNLSSLELGDSALYFCASSVGVAGENEQFFGPGTRLTVL.

The table lists this clonotype with many counts. The rearrangement joins TRBV18 to TRBJ2-7, with 8 bases lining up with TRBD1. The CDR3 totals 14 residues. Germline CDR1 is KGHSH and CDR2 is LQKENI. V was pared by 2 bases and J by 4 bases, with 4 bases of the junction left unmatched. The CDR3 spells CASSPATGEYEQYF. As DNA, the CDR3 is TGTGCCAGCTCACCAGCGACAGGGGAATACGAGCAGTACTTC.

The chain links TRBV5-6 to TRBJ2-1, with 8 bases matching TRBD2. The CDR3 is made up of 15 amino acids. Losses at the gene ends were 3 bases for V and 8 bases for J; bases not matched to a gene: 10. Germline V lookup: CDR1 SGHDT, CDR2 YYEEEE. This CDR3 reads CASSWGTSLFDEQFF. The CDR3 DNA is TGTGCCAGCAGCTGGGGGACTAGTCTCTTCGATGAGCAGTTCTTC.

The chain combines TRBV29-1 with TRBJ1-4, with D perhaps TRBD1 (5 bases). Germline values: CDR1 SQVTM, CDR2 ANQGSEA. The length of the CDR3 is 13 residues. Trimming stripped 7 bases from V and 3 bases from J, with 12 bases between. The CDR3 sequence: CSARGVANEKLFF. In DNA form, the CDR3 reads TGCAGCGCCCGGGGGGTGGCTAATGAAAAACTGTTTTTT.

Points on this clonotype: An end of the junction does not agree with germline; a read error may underlie this. The rearrangement links TRBV18 to TRBJ1-6; 8 positions agree with TRBD1. This CDR3 region has 14 residues. Germline CDR1 is KGHSH and CDR2 is LQKENI. CDR3 DNA sequence: TGTGCCAGCTCAGGTGGACAGGGAAATTCACCCCTCCGCTTT. Encoded protein: CASSGGQGNSPLRF.

The table lists this clonotype with many counts. This chain joins TRBV6-1 and TRBJ1-2; a possible D gene is TRBD1 (6 bases). Germline V gene lookup returns CDR1 MNHNS and CDR2 SASEGT. Deletions cut 5 bases from V and 1 base from J, with 11 bases between. The CDR3 totals 14 residues. The CDR3 coding sequence is TGTGCCAGCAGTTTCCGGGGACATAACTATGGCTACACCTTC. As protein: CASSFRGHNYGYTF.

This clonotype showed up many times. The chain joins TRBV28 to TRBJ2-7; 7 bases agree with TRBD1. Germline V gene data show CDR1 as MDHEN and CDR2 as SYDVKM. This CDR3 has 17 amino acids. The V gene end was trimmed by 6 bases and the J gene end by 0 bases; junction bases not matched to a gene: 14. CDR3 sequence (DNA): TGTGCCAGCAGGACCCCCCAGCTAAGACAGGGCTCCTACGAGCAGTACTTC. This translates into CASRTPQLRQGSYEQYF.

The chain employs TRBV4-1 and TRBJ1-2; 8 bases match TRBD1. V gave up 1 base and J gave up 6 bases; unmatched junction bases: 1. This CDR3 spans 13 amino acids. Germline CDR1 and CDR2: MGHRA and YSYEKL. Here the CDR3 reads CASSQGTGNGYTF. CDR3 DNA sequence: TGCGCCAGCAGCCAAGGGACAGGGAATGGCTACACCTTC.

Remarks on this clonotype: A clone one base away is much larger, so this may be a read error. The chain is built from TRBV20-1 and TRBJ2-1, with 10 bases that match TRBD2. Germline V lookup: CDR1 DFQATT, CDR2 SNEGSKA (reference sequence). This CDR3 comprises 15 residues. CDR3 sequence (DNA): TGCAGTGCTATTAGCGGGGGGACCTCCTGCAATGAGCAGTTCTTC. As protein: CSAISGGTSCNEQFF.

The chain joins TRBV11-2 to TRBJ2-7; D not resolved. Germline lookup yields CDR1 SGHAT and CDR2 FQNNGV. The length of the CDR3 is 16 residues. Trimming pared 1 base from V and 1 base from J, leaving 14 bases between. The CDR3, as DNA: TGTGCCAGCAGCTTAGTATACAGCTCCATGTCCTACGAGCAGTACTTC. As protein: CASSLVYSSMSYEQYF.

J is TRBJ1-1 and V is TRBV10-3, with TRBD1 matching 7 bases. The CDR3 totals 13 residues. V lost 8 bases and J lost 6; bases outside the gene matches: 9. Germline CDR1 and CDR2: ENHRY and SYGVKD. As DNA, the CDR3 is TGTGCCATCGGGGCTACAGGGGAGCCTGAAGCTTTCTTT. It yields the protein CAIGATGEPEAFF.

The V call is TRBV27, the J call TRBJ1-5; D unresolved. Trimming cost V 10 bases and J 6 bases, with 16 bases left between them. This CDR3 is 13 amino acids long. Looked up from germline, CDR1 is MNHEY and CDR2 is SMNVEV (reference sequence). DNA for the CDR3: TGTGCCACCACCAGGTCCAAGGGTCAGCCCCAGCATTTT. Translating gives CATTRSKGQPQHF.

The chain has TRBV20-1 and TRBJ1-1; 12 bases fit TRBD1. CDR3 length: 13 residues. V was clipped by 4 bases and J by 7 bases; unmatched bases: 4. The germline V gene encodes CDR1 DFQATT and CDR2 SNEGSKA (reference sequence). The CDR3 here is CSAIRDRGLEAFF. CDR3 DNA: TGCAGTGCTATCCGGGACAGGGGGCTTGAAGCTTTCTTT.

The chain's CDR3 is CSVEKGFTIYF. The CDR3 region has the DNA TGCAGCGTTGAGAAGGGATTCACCATATATTTT. The chain employs TRBV29-1 and TRBJ1-3; D is unclear. Germline assignment: CDR1 SQVTM and CDR2 ANQGSEA. V was cut by 3 bases and J by 9 bases, with 9 bases left in between. This CDR3 is 11 amino acids long.

This clonotype was counted many times. The chain joins TRBV7-9 to TRBJ2-5; D remains unclear. CDR1 and CDR2 from the germline V gene are SEHNR and FQNEAQ (reference sequence). Between the trimmed V and J ends, which lost 0 bases and 7 bases, there was a span of 9 bases. The CDR3 spans 13 residues. This CDR3 is CASSLALEGTQYF. The CDR3 bases are TGTGCCAGCAGCTTAGCGCTAGAAGGGACCCAGTACTTC. Supplemented by reference TRBV7-9 and TRBJ2-5, the full variable domain reads DTGVSQNPRHKITKRGQNVTFRCDPISEHNRLYWYRQTLGQGPEFLTYFQNEAQLEKSRLLSDRFSAERPKGSFSTLEIQRTEQGDSAMYLCASSLALEGTQYFGPGTRLLVL.